A selection of T cell receptor beta chains follows, all from one sample in a study of response to subunit inactivated influenza vaccine. TCRdb processed the RT-PCR reads anew with MiXCR; each CDR3 protein has one entry. The sample contains more than 550,000 distinct CDR3 sequences, approximately 10% of which appear only once. In addition, the sample was reused for a study of T cells expressing NK-cell markers.

The input for sequencing was PBMCs from blood, taken on the day of vaccination. The receptors were gathered from a man aged 50 to 60 who received an inactivated influenza vaccine. Each CDR3 is given with its conserved first and last residue. The D gene is left open where the match is weak. Clone size is given for some rows only: seen once, a few or many times, or a class if the clone is expanded.

v_call	d_call	j_call	clone_size	cdr3_nt	cdr3_aa
TRBV5-6	TRBD2	TRBJ2-4	few	TGTGCCAGCAGCCCCTCCGGACTAGCGGGAGCCAAAAACATTCAGTACTTC	CASSPSGLAGAKNIQYF
TRBV19	TRBD1	TRBJ1-1	.	TGTGCCAGTAGTATACCCGTACAGGGGGTCACTGAAGCTTTCTTT	CASSIPVQGVTEAFF
TRBV4-3	TRBD1	TRBJ2-3	.	TGCGCCAGCAGCCACAGGACAGGGGGCGCAGATACGCAGTATTTT	CASSHRTGGADTQYF
TRBV3-1	.	TRBJ2-3	.	TGTGCCAGCAGCCCAGATGAGAGGCGGGGTACAGCCAGAGATACGCAGTATTTT	CASSPDERRGTARDTQYF
TRBV27	TRBD1	TRBJ2-3	.	TGTGCCAGCAGTTTGCAGTCTACAGGGGTGACAGATACGCAGTATTTT	CASSLQSTGVTDTQYF
TRBV13	TRBD2	TRBJ2-3	.	TGTGCCAGCATTGCGGGGGGGATCACAGATACGCAGTATTTT	CASIAGGITDTQYF
TRBV24-1	.	TRBJ2-3	.	TGTGCCACCAGTGATTTGAGGTCTTACCCAGATACGCAGTATTTT	CATSDLRSYPDTQYF
TRBV5-1	TRBD1	TRBJ2-1	many	TGCGCCAGCGGAAAATTGGGGCACGGGACAGAACGCTACAATGAGCAGTTCTTC	CASGKLGHGTERYNEQFF
TRBV5-6	.	TRBJ2-7	.	TGTGCCAGCAGCTTGGGGACAAACCGGGAGTTCTCCTACGAGCAGTACTTC	CASSLGTNREFSYEQYF
TRBV12-3/TRBV12-4	.	TRBJ2-1	few	TGTGCCAGCAGTTTAGTACCACATGAGCAGTTCTTC	CASSLVPHEQFF
TRBV19	TRBD1	TRBJ2-1	many	TGTGCCAGTAGACCACAGGGGGCGGGTGAGCAGTTCTTC	CASRPQGAGEQFF
TRBV6-1	TRBD2	TRBJ2-2	few	TGTGCCAGCATCCCTCTAGCGGGGAACACCGGGGAGCTGTTTTTT	CASIPLAGNTGELFF
TRBV12-3/TRBV12-4	TRBD1	TRBJ2-4	few	TGTGCCAGCAGTTCTCCGGGACAGCTAGCCAAAAACATTCAGTACTTC	CASSSPGQLAKNIQYF
TRBV20-1	TRBD2	TRBJ2-7	many	TGCAGTGCTAGTGCCGCTAGCGGGGGGTCTCACGAGCAGTACTTC	CSASAASGGSHEQYF
TRBV5-6	TRBD2	TRBJ2-1	.	TGTGCCAGCAGCTTGGCCCTAGCGGGACTACACAATGAGCAGTTCTTC	CASSLALAGLHNEQFF
TRBV5-1	TRBD2	TRBJ2-5	many	TGCGCCAGCAGCAAGGGGACTAGCGTTTACCAAGAGACCCAGTACTTC	CASSKGTSVYQETQYF
TRBV24-1	TRBD2	TRBJ2-1	many	TGTGCCACCAGTGATGACGGACTAGCGGATGCCTACAATGAGCAGTTCTTC	CATSDDGLADAYNEQFF
TRBV15	.	TRBJ2-2	few	TGTGCCACCAGCAGATACAGGGGGGAGCTGTTTTTT	CATSRYRGELFF
TRBV11-1	.	TRBJ2-7	many	TGTGCCAGCAGCTTACATGAGAACGAGCAGTACTTC	CASSLHENEQYF
TRBV20-1	.	TRBJ1-4	few	TGCAGTGCTGGTAGGACAGTTGGCGAAAAACTGTTTTTT	CSAGRTVGEKLFF
TRBV12-3/TRBV12-4	.	TRBJ1-1	.	TGTGCCAGCAGTTCAGCCTCAGTCTCTGCGTCGGGTGCTTTCTTT	CASSSASVSASGAFF
TRBV3-1	TRBD1	TRBJ2-1	few	TGTGCCAGCAGCCAAGACGCCCGGGACAGGGTTGGTAATGAGCAGTTCTTC	CASSQDARDRVGNEQFF
TRBV5-4	.	TRBJ1-5	.	TGTGCCAGCAGCTTCCCAGTTAGCGGGACGGCCCATCAGCCCCAGCATTTT	CASSFPVSGTAHQPQHF
TRBV12-3/TRBV12-4	.	TRBJ2-6	many	TGTGCCAGCACCCTCCGACGTACAATATCTGGGGCCAACGTCCTGACTTTC	CASTLRRTISGANVLTF
TRBV29-1	TRBD2	TRBJ2-3	.	TGCAGCGTTGAAGTCGGGACTAGCCTTACAGATACGCAGTATTTT	CSVEVGTSLTDTQYF
TRBV6-1	TRBD2	TRBJ2-3	.	TGTGCCAGCAGGGGACTAGCGGGGTCACGCACCCACACAGATACGCAGTATTTT	CASRGLAGSRTHTDTQYF
TRBV28	.	TRBJ2-5	.	TGTGCCAGCACCCGGGAGATCCAAGAGACCCAGTACTTC	CASTREIQETQYF
TRBV5-1	TRBD1	TRBJ2-5	.	TGCGCCAGCAGCACTACCGGGACAGAAGCCCGCTGGTACTTC	CASSTTGTEARWYF
TRBV5-1	.	TRBJ2-7	many	TGCGCCAGCACCCCGGGCATGCCGGCCCACGAGCAGTACTTC	CASTPGMPAHEQYF
TRBV12-3/TRBV12-4	.	TRBJ2-3	few	TGTGCCACGGCTAGCACAGATACGCAGTATTTT	CATASTDTQYF
TRBV20-1	.	TRBJ1-1	few	TGCAGTGCTGTTCCGGGACCCCAAGTAGGAGCTTTCTTT	CSAVPGPQVGAFF
TRBV5-1	TRBD1	TRBJ2-1	many	TGCGCCAGCAGCTGGGACAGGGGGCCGACTTCCTACAATGAGCAGTTCTTC	CASSWDRGPTSYNEQFF
TRBV27	TRBD2	TRBJ2-7	few	TGTGCCAGCAGTATAGAGGGGGGACCGGGACTAGCGGGAATCGAGCAGTACTTC	CASSIEGGPGLAGIEQYF
TRBV5-1	.	TRBJ2-3	.	TGCGCCAGCAGCTTTGTGGGACCCACAGATACGCAGTATTTT	CASSFVGPTDTQYF
TRBV15	.	TRBJ2-5	few	TGTGCCACCAGCAGAGATCGGGGAGGGGGCCTAGAGACCCAGTACTTC	CATSRDRGGGLETQYF
TRBV5-6	.	TRBJ2-3	.	TGTGCCAGCAGCTTGCTCGATCGGTGGTCAGATACGCAGTATTTT	CASSLLDRWSDTQYF
TRBV12-3/TRBV12-4	TRBD2	TRBJ2-7	.	TGTGCCTGCAGCCTGACTAGCGATTACGAGCAGTACTTC	CACSLTSDYEQYF
TRBV4-3	.	TRBJ2-4	.	TGCGCCAGCAGCCAAGACCGGTCTCGGCAGTACTTC	CASSQDRSRQYF
TRBV13	.	TRBJ1-2	.	TGTGCCAGCAGCTTAGGCGTCAGCCAATACTATGGCTACACCTTC	CASSLGVSQYYGYTF
TRBV5-1	.	TRBJ2-2	many	TGCGCCAGCAGCCGCGGACAGTTCAACACCGGGGAGCTGTTTTTT	CASSRGQFNTGELFF
TRBV7-8	TRBD1	TRBJ2-7	few	TGTGCCAGCACCCCAAACCGGGACAGGCGCTACGAGCAGTACTTC	CASTPNRDRRYEQYF
TRBV6-6	TRBD1	TRBJ1-2	.	TGTGCCAGCAGTGTTGACAGGGGCTATGGCTACACCTTC	CASSVDRGYGYTF
TRBV6-5	.	TRBJ2-2	many	TGTGCCAGCAGTTACTCGGTGGGGGAGGGGGAGCTGTTTTTT	CASSYSVGEGELFF
TRBV9	.	TRBJ2-3	.	TGTGCCAGCAACGGAGCAGGAGCCACAGATACGCAGTATTTT	CASNGAGATDTQYF
TRBV6-2/TRBV6-3	TRBD2	TRBJ2-1	few	TGTGCCAGCACCTTCAGCGGGGGGGCCCGCAATGAGCAGTTCTTC	CASTFSGGARNEQFF
TRBV28	.	TRBJ1-2	.	TGTGCCAGCAGCTTTCACGAGTGGGTGTCAATCTATGGCTACACCTTC	CASSFHEWVSIYGYTF
TRBV3-1	.	TRBJ2-3	few	TGTGCCAGCAGCCCCGGACAGAGAATGAGCACAGATACGCAGTATTTT	CASSPGQRMSTDTQYF
TRBV10-3	TRBD1	TRBJ2-2	.	TGTGCCGTCGACAGGGGTAGTACCGGGGAGCTGTTTTTT	CAVDRGSTGELFF
TRBV12-3/TRBV12-4	.	TRBJ1-2	many	TGTGCCAGCAGTTTCGGCACAAGCGGCTACACCTTC	CASSFGTSGYTF
TRBV12-3/TRBV12-4	.	TRBJ2-2	few	TGTGCCAGCAGTTTCAACCCCAACACCGGGGAGCTGTTTTTT	CASSFNPNTGELFF
TRBV6-1	.	TRBJ1-4	.	TGTGCCAACCAGGGTACAGGGATACGGAATGAAAAACTGTTTTTT	CANQGTGIRNEKLFF
TRBV7-8	TRBD1	TRBJ2-1	few	TGTGCCAGCAGCGCGACAGGGGGGTCCTACAATGAGCAGTTCTTC	CASSATGGSYNEQFF
TRBV7-2	.	TRBJ1-1	few	TGTGCCAGCAGCATCGGGACATCTTTGAACACTGAAGCTTTCTTT	CASSIGTSLNTEAFF
TRBV12-3/TRBV12-4	.	TRBJ1-6	.	TGTGCCAGCAGTCACGGGGACTTGGTGTCACCCCTCCACTTT	CASSHGDLVSPLHF
TRBV10-3	.	TRBJ2-7	.	TGTGCCATCAGTGAGAAAATGTACGAGCAGTACTTC	CAISEKMYEQYF
TRBV5-8	.	TRBJ2-3	many	TGTGCCAGCAGCATCGACAGACTACCCACAGATACGCAGTATTTT	CASSIDRLPTDTQYF
TRBV20-1	.	TRBJ2-5	few	TGCAGTGGGGACCCGACACAAGAGACCCAGTACTTC	CSGDPTQETQYF
TRBV27	.	TRBJ1-1	few	TGTGCCAGCAGTTCCTCGCCAGGTATGAACACTGAAGCTTTCTTT	CASSSSPGMNTEAFF
TRBV9	TRBD1	TRBJ2-2	many	TGTGCCAGCAGCGTAGGAAGGGGGCAGTACACCGGGGAGCTGTTTTTT	CASSVGRGQYTGELFF